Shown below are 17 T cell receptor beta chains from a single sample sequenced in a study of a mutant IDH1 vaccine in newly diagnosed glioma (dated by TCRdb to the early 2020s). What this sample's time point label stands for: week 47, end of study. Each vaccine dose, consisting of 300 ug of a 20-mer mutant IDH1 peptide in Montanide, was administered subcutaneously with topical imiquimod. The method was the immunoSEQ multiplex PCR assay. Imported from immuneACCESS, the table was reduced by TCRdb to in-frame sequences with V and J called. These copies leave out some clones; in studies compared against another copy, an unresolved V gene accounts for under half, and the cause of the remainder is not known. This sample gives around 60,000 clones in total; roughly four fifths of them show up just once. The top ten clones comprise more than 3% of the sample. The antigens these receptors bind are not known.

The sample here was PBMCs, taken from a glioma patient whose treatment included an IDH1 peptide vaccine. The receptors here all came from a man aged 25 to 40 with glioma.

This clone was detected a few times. The CDR3: CASSGPLSREAPQHF. CDR3 nucleotides: TGTGCCAGCAGTGGCCCCTTAAGTCGTGAGGCACCCCAGCATTTT. The rearrangement links TRBV2 to TRBJ1-5, with D unresolved. V lost 4 bases and J 10 bases, leaving 20 bases between the germline ends. CDR3 length: 15 amino acids. Per the germline V gene, CDR1 is SNHLY and CDR2 is FYNNEI.

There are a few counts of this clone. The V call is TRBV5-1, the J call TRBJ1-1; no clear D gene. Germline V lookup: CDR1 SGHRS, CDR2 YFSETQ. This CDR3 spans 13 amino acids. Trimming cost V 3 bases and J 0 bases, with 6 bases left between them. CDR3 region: CASSSAMNTEAFF. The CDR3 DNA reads TGCGCCAGCAGCTCTGCAATGAACACTGAAGCTTTCTTT.

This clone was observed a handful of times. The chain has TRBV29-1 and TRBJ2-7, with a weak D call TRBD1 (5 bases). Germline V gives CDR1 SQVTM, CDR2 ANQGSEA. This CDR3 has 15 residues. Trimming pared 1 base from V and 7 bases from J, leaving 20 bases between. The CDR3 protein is CSVEGLGEISREQYF. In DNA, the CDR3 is TGCAGCGTTGAAGGGTTAGGGGAAATAAGTCGGGAGCAGTACTTC.

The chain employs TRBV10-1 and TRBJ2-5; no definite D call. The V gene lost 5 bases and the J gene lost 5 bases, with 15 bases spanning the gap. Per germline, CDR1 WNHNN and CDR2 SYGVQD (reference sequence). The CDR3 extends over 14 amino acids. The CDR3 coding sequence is TGCGCCAGCAGTTACGACACGGCGTACGAGACCCAGTACTTC. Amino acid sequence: CASSYDTAYETQYF.

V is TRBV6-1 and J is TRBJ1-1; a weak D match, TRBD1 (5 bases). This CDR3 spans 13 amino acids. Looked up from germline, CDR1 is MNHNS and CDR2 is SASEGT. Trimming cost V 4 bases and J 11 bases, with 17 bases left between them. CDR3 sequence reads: CASSGDRTTRAFF. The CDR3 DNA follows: TGTGCCAGCAGTGGGGACCGGACCACGCGCGCTTTCTTT.

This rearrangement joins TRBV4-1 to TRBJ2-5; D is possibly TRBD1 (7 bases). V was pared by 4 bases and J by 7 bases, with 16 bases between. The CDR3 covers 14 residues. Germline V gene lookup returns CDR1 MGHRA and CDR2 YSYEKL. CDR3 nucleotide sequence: TGCGCCAGCAGCCTCCCGGCAGGGGGGAGGACCCAGTACTTC. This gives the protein CASSLPAGGRTQYF.

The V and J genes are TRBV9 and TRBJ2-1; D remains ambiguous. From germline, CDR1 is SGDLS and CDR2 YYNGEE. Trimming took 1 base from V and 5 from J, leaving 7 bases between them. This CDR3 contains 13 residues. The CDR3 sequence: CASSVSPNNEQFF. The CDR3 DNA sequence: TGTGCCAGCAGCGTATCACCGAACAATGAGCAGTTCTTC.

The chain's CDR3 is CASSSSGGPKMSSYNEQFF. The DNA of the CDR3 is TGTGCCAGCAGCAGTAGCGGGGGCCCTAAAATGAGCTCCTACAATGAGCAGTTCTTC. The gene calls are TRBV21-1 and TRBJ2-1; TRBD2 reflects the table's D call only, with no check against the DNA. TRBV21-1 is a pseudogene locus. CDR3 length: 19 amino acids.

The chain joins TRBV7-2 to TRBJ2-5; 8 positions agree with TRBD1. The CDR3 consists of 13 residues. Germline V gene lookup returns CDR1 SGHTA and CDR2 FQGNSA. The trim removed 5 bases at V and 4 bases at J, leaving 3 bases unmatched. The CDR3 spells CASSPDRAETQYF. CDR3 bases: TGTGCCAGCAGCCCGGACAGGGCAGAGACCCAGTACTTC.

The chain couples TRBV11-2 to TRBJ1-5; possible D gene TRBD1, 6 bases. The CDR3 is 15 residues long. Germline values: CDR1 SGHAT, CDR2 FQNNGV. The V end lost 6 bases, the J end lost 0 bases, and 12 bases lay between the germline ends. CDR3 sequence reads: CASRGLGGSNQPQHF. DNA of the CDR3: TGTGCCAGCAGGGGACTAGGGGGTAGCAATCAGCCCCAGCATTTT.

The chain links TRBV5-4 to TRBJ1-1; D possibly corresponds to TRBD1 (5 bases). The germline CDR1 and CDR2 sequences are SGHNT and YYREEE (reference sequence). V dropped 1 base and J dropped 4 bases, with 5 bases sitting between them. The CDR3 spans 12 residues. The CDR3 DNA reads TGTGCCAGCAGCTTGAGGGGCACTGAAGCTTTCTTT. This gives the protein CASSLRGTEAFF.

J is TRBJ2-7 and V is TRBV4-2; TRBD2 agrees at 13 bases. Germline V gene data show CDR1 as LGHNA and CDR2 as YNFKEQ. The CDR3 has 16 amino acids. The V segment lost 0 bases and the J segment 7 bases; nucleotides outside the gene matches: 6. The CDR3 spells CASSQETTSGGEEQYF. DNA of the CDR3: TGTGCCAGCAGCCAAGAGACCACTAGCGGGGGGGAGGAGCAGTACTTC.

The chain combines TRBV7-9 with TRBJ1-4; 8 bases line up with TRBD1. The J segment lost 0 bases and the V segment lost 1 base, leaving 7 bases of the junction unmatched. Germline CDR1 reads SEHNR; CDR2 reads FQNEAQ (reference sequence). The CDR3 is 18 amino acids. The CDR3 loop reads CASSLGTGYGTTNEKLFF. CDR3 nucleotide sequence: TGTGCCAGCAGCTTAGGGACAGGGTATGGGACAACTAATGAAAAACTGTTTTTT.

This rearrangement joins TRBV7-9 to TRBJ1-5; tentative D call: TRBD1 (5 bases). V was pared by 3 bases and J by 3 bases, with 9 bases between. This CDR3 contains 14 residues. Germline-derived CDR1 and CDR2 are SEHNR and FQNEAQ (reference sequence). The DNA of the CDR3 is TGTGCCAGCAGCTTCTTGACAGACAATCAGCCCCAGCATTTT. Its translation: CASSFLTDNQPQHF.

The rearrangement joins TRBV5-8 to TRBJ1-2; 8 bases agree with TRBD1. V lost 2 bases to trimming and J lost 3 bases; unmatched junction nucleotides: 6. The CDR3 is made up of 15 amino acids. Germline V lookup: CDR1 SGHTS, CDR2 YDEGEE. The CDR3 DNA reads TGTGCCAGCAGCTTCGGACAGGGAAGCTACTATGGCTACACCTTC. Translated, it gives CASSFGQGSYYGYTF.

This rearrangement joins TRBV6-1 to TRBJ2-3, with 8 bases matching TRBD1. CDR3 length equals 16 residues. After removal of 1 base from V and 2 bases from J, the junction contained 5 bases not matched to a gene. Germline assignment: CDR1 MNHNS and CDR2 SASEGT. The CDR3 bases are TGTGCCAGCAGTGAAGACCGGACAGGGTCCACAGATACGCAGTATTTT. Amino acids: CASSEDRTGSTDTQYF.

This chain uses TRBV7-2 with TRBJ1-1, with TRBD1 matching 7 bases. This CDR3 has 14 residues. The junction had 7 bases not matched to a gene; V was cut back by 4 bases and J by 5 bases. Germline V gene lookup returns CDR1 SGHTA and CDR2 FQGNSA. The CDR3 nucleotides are TGTGCCAGCAGCTCGTGGACAGGACGTACTGAAGCTTTCTTT. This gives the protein CASSSWTGRTEAFF.